One and the same sample provided the 26 T cell receptor beta chains below, sequenced in a study of Ad26.COV2.S vaccination and SARS-CoV-2 variants. The treatment here: some 20 received Ad26.COV2.S at low or high dose, single or two shots; several received placebo; per-sample allocation not given. Day 63 after the first vaccine or placebo injection was the time point for sampling. Here immunoSEQ multiplex PCR was the method, and the copy in TCRdb shows in-frame clones only, minus some. Of some 420,000 clones in the sample, roughly 90% were seen once. Sample: peripheral blood, taken in a trial of Ad26.COV2.S vaccine versus placebo. The source is a person aged 18-60 years who received the Ad26.COV2.S COVID-19 vaccine or a placebo.

The genes are TRBV7-2 and TRBJ2-7; 10 bases are shared with TRBD1. The CDR3 runs to 15 residues. Trimming at V came to 0 bases and at J to 2 bases, leaving 1 base not matched to a gene. The germline V gene has CDR1 SGHTA and CDR2 FQGNSA. The CDR3 loop is CASSLADRGAYEQYF. DNA for the CDR3: TGTGCCAGCAGCTTAGCGGACAGGGGGGCCTACGAGCAGTACTTC.

The chain couples TRBV5-1 to TRBJ2-6; D ambiguous. Germline assignment: CDR1 SGHRS and CDR2 YFSETQ. V shed 0 bases and J shed 0 bases, with 7 bases lying between them. The CDR3 totals 16 residues. Written as DNA, the CDR3 is TGCGCCAGCAGCTTGGCCTTGAGCTCTGGGGCCAACGTCCTGACTTTC. This codes for CASSLALSSGANVLTF.

This clone was counted only a few times. V is TRBV5-6 and J is TRBJ1-2, with D hard to call. Germline V gene data show CDR1 as SGHDT and CDR2 as YYEEEE. The CDR3 has 13 residues. V was clipped by 4 bases and J by 4 bases, with 11 bases between them. CDR3 region: CASSRSRGYGYTF. Written as DNA, the CDR3 is TGTGCCAGCAGCCGCTCCCGTGGCTATGGCTACACCTTC.

This chain connects TRBV24-1 to TRBJ2-2, with unresolved D. Germline V gene lookup returns CDR1 KGHDR and CDR2 SFDVKD. V shed 9 bases and J shed 2 bases, with 9 bases lying between them. The CDR3 loop spans 13 amino acids. This CDR3 reads CATEPDNTGELFF. Here the CDR3 DNA reads TGTGCCACCGAACCGGACAACACCGGGGAGCTGTTTTTT.

The V gene is TRBV11-3, the J gene TRBJ2-2; 7 bases map to TRBD1. This CDR3 comprises 15 residues. V trimming: 0 bases; J trimming: 12 bases; junction bases outside the gene matches: 10. Germline V gene data show CDR1 as SGHNT and CDR2 as YENEEA. The CDR3: CASSLDPTGQTKLFF. CDR3 nucleotides: TGTGCCAGCAGCTTAGATCCCACGGGACAGACAAAGCTGTTTTTT.

V gene TRBV30 combines with J gene TRBJ1-2; maybe TRBD1 (6 bases). Germline loops: CDR1 GTSNPN, CDR2 SVGIG (reference sequence). The V end was cut by 2 bases, the J end by 0 bases, with 16 bases between. There are 16 residues in the CDR3. CDR3 DNA: TGTGCCTGGAGTCCGCCAGGGGAAGAAGCTAACTATGGCTACACCTTC. Its translation: CAWSPPGEEANYGYTF.

This clone was seen more than once but under ten times. The chain is built from TRBV10-3 and TRBJ1-6; D perhaps matches TRBD1 (6 bases). V lost 10 bases and J 13 bases, leaving 20 bases between the germline ends. The CDR3 is made up of 13 amino acids. Germline V gene data show CDR1 as ENHRY and CDR2 as SYGVKD. CDR3 in amino acids: CATRGGDDAPLHF. The DNA for the CDR3 is TGTGCCACCCGAGGGGGGGACGATGCCCCCCTCCACTTT.

V gene TRBV18 combines with J gene TRBJ2-5; no definite D call. V lost 6 bases to trimming and J lost 5 bases, with 13 bases between them. Germline CDR1 KGHSH, CDR2 LQKENI. This CDR3 comprises 13 residues. The CDR3 DNA follows: TGTGCCAGCTCCAACGGATTTGTGGAGACCCAGTACTTC. Protein product: CASSNGFVETQYF.

V usage is TRBV5-1 and J usage is TRBJ1-1; D not certain. Germline V gene sequence: CDR1 SGHRS, CDR2 YFSETQ. The CDR3 is 13 residues long. Trimming pared 0 bases from V and 0 bases from J, leaving 3 bases between. CDR3 nucleotide sequence: TGCGCCAGCAGCTTGGGGATGAACACTGAAGCTTTCTTT. This gives the protein CASSLGMNTEAFF.

The chain couples TRBV10-3 to TRBJ2-7; 11 bases align to TRBD1. The CDR3 totals 13 residues. V gave up 8 bases and J gave up 6 bases; unmatched junction bases: 6. In germline, CDR1 is ENHRY, CDR2 SYGVKD. The CDR3 protein is CAIRWDRGSEQYF. The CDR3 coding sequence is TGTGCCATCCGTTGGGACAGGGGGAGCGAGCAGTACTTC.

The chain joins TRBV6-6 to TRBJ1-1; D is ambiguous. Per germline, CDR1 MNHNY and CDR2 SVGAGI (reference sequence). The CDR3 is 14 amino acids. V was shortened by 6 bases and J by 1 base, with 12 bases between the two germline ends. CDR3: CASSPPRTNTEAFF. CDR3 sequence (DNA): TGTGCCAGCAGCCCCCCACGGACGAACACTGAAGCTTTCTTT.

The chain combines TRBV14 with TRBJ1-5; 7 bases match TRBD1. The V segment lost 4 bases and the J segment 7 bases; nucleotides outside the gene matches: 22. The CDR3 loop spans 19 amino acids. Looked up from germline, CDR1 is SGHDN and CDR2 is FVKESK. This CDR3 is CASSPTLTGTATRHQPQHF. For the CDR3, the DNA is TGTGCCAGCAGCCCCACCCTAACCGGGACAGCCACCAGGCACCAGCCCCAGCATTTT.

J is TRBJ2-7 and V is TRBV19; possibly TRBD1 for D (6 bases). Germline CDR1 and CDR2: LNHDA and SQIVND (reference sequence). This CDR3 is built from 14 residues. V lost 2 bases and J lost 6, with 14 bases in between. In nucleotides, the CDR3 is TGTGCCAGTAGTATATTCGGACAGCCCGGCGAGCAGTACTTC. Amino acid sequence: CASSIFGQPGEQYF.

The V gene is TRBV6-4, the J gene TRBJ2-7; D might be TRBD1 or TRBD2, each matching 5 bases. CDR1 and CDR2 from the germline V gene are MRHNA and SNTAGT. V gave up 7 bases and J gave up 3 bases, with 13 bases separating them. There are 13 residues in the CDR3. CDR3 protein: CASTGDGFYEQYF. The CDR3 nucleotides are TGTGCCAGCACCGGGGACGGATTCTACGAGCAGTACTTC.

This sequence joins TRBV7-2 and TRBJ1-2, with D tentatively TRBD1 (6 bases). Trimming stripped 5 bases from V and 4 bases from J, with 17 bases between. The CDR3 sequence is 15 residues long. The germline V gene encodes CDR1 SGHTA and CDR2 FQGNSA. CDR3 in amino acids: CASSLRQAAFYGYTF. The CDR3 coding sequence is TGTGCCAGCAGCCTCAGACAGGCAGCGTTCTATGGCTACACCTTC. Together with reference TRBV7-2 and TRBJ1-2, the CDR3 gives the full variable domain: GAGVSQSPSNKVTEKGKDVELRCDPISGHTALYWYRQSLGQGLEFLIYFQGNSAPDKSGLPSDRFSAERTGGSVSTLTIQRTQQEDSAVYLCASSLRQAAFYGYTFGSGTRLTVV.

This clone has a count of ten or more. This chain uses TRBV5-5 with TRBJ1-3; the D is unclear. Germline V gene sequence: CDR1 SGHKS, CDR2 YYEKEE (reference sequence). V lost 4 bases and J lost 0, with 17 bases in between. The CDR3 consists of 17 residues. The CDR3 sequence is CASSPDHRGRSGNTIYF. In DNA, the CDR3 is TGTGCCAGCAGCCCGGACCATCGCGGGCGCTCTGGAAACACCATATATTTT.

This clone was recorded only once. This chain joins TRBV6-5 and TRBJ2-3; the match to TRBD2 covers 9 bases. The V gene's germline CDR1 is MNHEY and CDR2 SVGAGI. V gave up 7 bases and J gave up 6 bases; unmatched junction bases: 11. This CDR3 is 15 amino acids long. The CDR3 loop reads CASILTRGGGDTQYF. Here the CDR3 DNA reads TGTGCCAGCATTCTTACGCGGGGGGGAGGTGATACGCAGTATTTT.

The chain has TRBV28 and TRBJ2-1; 7 bases agree with TRBD2. V lost 5 bases, J lost 0 bases, and 4 bases stayed unmatched. This CDR3 has 15 amino acids. CDR1 and CDR2 from the germline V gene are MDHEN and SYDVKM. The CDR3 DNA is TGTGCCAGCAGTCCGCGGGGGAGCTCCTACAATGAGCAGTTCTTC. Protein product: CASSPRGSSYNEQFF.

This clone showed up just once. The chain joins TRBV19 to TRBJ2-3; D gene unclear. Between the trimmed V and J ends, which lost 9 bases and 6 bases, there was a span of 13 bases. The CDR3 contains 12 residues. Germline V gene lookup returns CDR1 LNHDA and CDR2 SQIVND (reference sequence). CDR3 protein: CASAELGDTQYF. In DNA, the CDR3 is TGTGCCAGCGCGGAATTAGGGGATACGCAGTATTTT.

The rearrangement uses TRBV7-2 and TRBJ2-5, with 13 positions matching TRBD2. Germline-derived CDR1 and CDR2 are SGHTA and FQGNSA. The CDR3 covers 15 residues. V gave up 4 bases and J gave up 13 bases; unmatched junction bases: 12. CDR3 sequence (DNA): TGTGCCAGCAGCTCCGGACTAGCGGGGGAAATCCCATGGTACTTC. Its translation: CASSSGLAGEIPWYF.

This clone was counted once. The genes are TRBV9 and TRBJ2-3, with 8 bases aligning to TRBD2. Germline V gives CDR1 SGDLS, CDR2 YYNGEE. J gave up 1 base and V 3 bases, and 10 bases lay outside the gene matches. The CDR3 is made up of 17 amino acids. The CDR3 nucleotides are TGTGCCAGCAGCGGGGGGCCTGCGGGGGGCCGCACAGATACGCAGTATTTT. Protein product: CASSGGPAGGRTDTQYF.

Remarks on this clone: The sample contains more than one DNA sequence encoding this CDR3. The chain joins TRBV6-5 to TRBJ1-1, with D perhaps matching TRBD1 (5 bases). The CDR3 is made up of 15 amino acids. Trimming took 0 bases from V and 0 from J, leaving 8 bases between them. Germline-derived CDR1 and CDR2 are MNHEY and SVGAGI. The CDR3 loop is CASSYSGTVNTEAFF. CDR3 in DNA: TGTGCCAGCAGTTACTCCGGGACGGTGAACACTGAAGCTTTCTTT.

The chain is built from TRBV7-8 and TRBJ2-3; 8 bases map to TRBD2. The CDR3 is 16 amino acids. CDR1 SGHVS and CDR2 FQNEAQ come from the germline V gene. The V and J ends lost 1 base and 0 bases, in that order; junction bases with no gene match: 3. CDR3: CASSLVTGGSTDTQYF. The CDR3 bases are TGTGCCAGCAGCTTAGTAACGGGGGGGAGCACAGATACGCAGTATTTT.

This chain joins TRBV3-1 (or the pseudogene TRBV3-2) and TRBJ1-1; TRBD1 is a possible D gene (5 bases). The CDR3 is made up of 16 amino acids. The germline gives CDR1 LGHDT, CDR2 YNNKEL (reference sequence). V was cut by 2 bases and J by 1 base, with 14 bases left in between. The DNA of the CDR3 is TGTGCCAGCAGCCAATGGGGGGTGACGACGAACACTGAAGCTTTCTTT. It specifies CASSQWGVTTNTEAFF.

The rearrangement uses TRBV5-8 and TRBJ2-7; D remains ambiguous. Germline V gene lookup returns CDR1 SGHTS and CDR2 YDEGEE. CDR3 length equals 12 residues. The V gene lost 4 bases and the J gene lost 6 bases, with 11 bases spanning the gap. The DNA for the CDR3 is TGTGCCAGCAGCCTTCGGCAGGTCGAGCAGTACTTC. Protein: CASSLRQVEQYF.

The chain joins TRBV19 to TRBJ1-3; D is uncertain. CDR3 length: 15 amino acids. V was trimmed by 6 bases and J by 4 bases, leaving 16 bases between them. Germline CDR1 LNHDA, CDR2 SQIVND (reference sequence). CDR3 sequence: CASSTPRLLGNTIYF. The CDR3 DNA reads TGTGCCAGTAGCACCCCCCGGCTTCTCGGAAACACCATATATTTT.